This is a list of T cell receptor beta chains from one sample in a study of blood T cell repertoires in COVID-19. Here immunoSEQ multiplex PCR was the method, and the copy in TCRdb shows in-frame clones only, minus some. Here the sample spans roughly 60,000 clones, roughly 83% being singletons. Sequences were obtained from peripheral blood. Receptors were obtained from a man in his forties or fifties with COVID-19, enrolled during active disease. The CDR3 runs from the conserved cysteine through the conserved F or W. A D gene is named only where the DNA matches it firmly. The listing skips clone size in some rows; elsewhere it reads once, few, many or a size class.

>once|TRBV12-3/TRBV12-4|TRBJ1-5|TRBD1
TGTGCCAGCAGTAGGACAGGGGATCAGCCCCAGCATTTT
CASSRTGDQPQHF
>NA|TRBV10-3|TRBJ1-2|NA
TGTGCCATCAGTGCCCGGACACTAACGGCCTATGGCTACACCTTC
CAISARTLTAYGYTF
>NA|TRBV10-3|TRBJ2-3|TRBD2
TGTGCCACCCAGGAGGGAGGGGTCGGAGATACGCAGTATTTT
CATQEGGVGDTQYF
>once|TRBV5-1|TRBJ2-5|TRBD2
TGCGCCAGCAGCTTGGCGGGACTAGCGGAAGAGACCCAGTACTTC
CASSLAGLAEETQYF
>NA|TRBV5-1|TRBJ2-2|TRBD2
TGCGCCAGCAGCTTGAGCCTAGCGGCCGGGGAGCTGTTTTTT
CASSLSLAAGELFF
>NA|TRBV11-3|TRBJ2-1|TRBD1
TGTGCCAGCAGCTCAAACAGGGGTGTGGATAACAATGAGCAGTTCTTC
CASSSNRGVDNNEQFF
>NA|TRBV9|TRBJ2-4|TRBD2
TGTGCCAGCAGCGTAGGGGGGCTAGCGGGAGTGGCTAGGCCCCAGTACTTC
CASSVGGLAGVARPQYF
>NA|TRBV6-5|TRBJ2-5|NA
TGTGCCAGCAGTTTGTATGGGGAGGCAGAGACCCAGTACTTC
CASSLYGEAETQYF
>few|TRBV10-1|TRBJ1-6|NA
TGCGCCAGTAGTGGGGGGGGACTTTCACCCCTCCACTTT
CASSGGGLSPLHF
>NA|TRBV27|TRBJ2-1|NA
TGTGCCAGCAGTCCCCGGGGTTACAATGAGCAGTTCTTC
CASSPRGYNEQFF
>NA|TRBV28|TRBJ1-4|TRBD1
TGTGCCAGCAGAACAGGGGCCGGGAATGAAAAACTGTTTTTT
CASRTGAGNEKLFF
>NA|TRBV24-1|TRBJ2-1|NA
TGTGCCACCAGTGAAAAGACAGGGAGGAATGAGCAGTTCTTC
CATSEKTGRNEQFF
>once|TRBV4-2|TRBJ1-2|TRBD1
TGTGCCAGCAGCCAATTTGACAGGGGGTACACCTTC
CASSQFDRGYTF
>NA|TRBV6-6|TRBJ2-2|TRBD2
TGTGCCAGCATCAAGCGGGGGAACACCGGGGAGCTGTTTTTT
CASIKRGNTGELFF
>NA|TRBV4-1|TRBJ1-1|TRBD1
TGCGCCAGCAGCCGGCAGACAGGGCCGAACACTGAAGCTTTCTTT
CASSRQTGPNTEAFF
>NA|TRBV19|TRBJ2-7|TRBD2
TGTGCCAGTAGTACCCGGGAGGGGAGCTCCTACGAGCAGTACTTC
CASSTREGSSYEQYF
>NA|TRBV30|TRBJ2-3|TRBD1
TGTGCCTGGAGAGGGGGCACCACAGATACGCAGTATTTT
CAWRGGTTDTQYF
>NA|TRBV19|TRBJ1-2|TRBD1
TGTGCCAGTCACGGACAGGCTAACTATGGCTACACCTTC
CASHGQANYGYTF
>few|TRBV6-5|TRBJ1-2|TRBD1
TGTGCCAGCAGTTACTCTTGGACAGGGGGCGATGGCTACACCTTC
CASSYSWTGGDGYTF
>NA|TRBV29-1|TRBJ1-2|TRBD1
TGCAGCGTAGTTATAGGACAGGGCGCGGGCTACACCTTC
CSVVIGQGAGYTF